This entry features one T cell receptor beta chain sequence. CDR1 SGHAT and CDR2 FQNNGV come from the germline V gene. Trimming stripped 3 bases from V and 4 bases from J, with 10 bases between. This CDR3 is built from 15 residues. This sample was taken from a study of shared clonotypes between healthy human individuals. Assay used: immunoSEQ multiplex PCR; TCRdb lists only in-frame clones, some missing. The profile covers 400,000 to 600,000 clones, with roughly 80% appearing a single time and approximately 13% taken by the ten largest. Each unsorted sample relied on about 90 million PBMCs as its source of genomic DNA.

This chain joins TRBV11-2 and TRBJ2-6; possible D gene TRBD1, 5 bases. Source material: PBMCs. The clonotype was recovered from a woman aged 40 to 50 in good health. Some clones in this sample may be carry-over from other donors' samples. This CDR3 is CASSFDSAGANVLTF. The DNA of the CDR3 is TGTGCCAGCAGCTTCGACAGTGCCGGGGCCAACGTCCTGACTTTC.